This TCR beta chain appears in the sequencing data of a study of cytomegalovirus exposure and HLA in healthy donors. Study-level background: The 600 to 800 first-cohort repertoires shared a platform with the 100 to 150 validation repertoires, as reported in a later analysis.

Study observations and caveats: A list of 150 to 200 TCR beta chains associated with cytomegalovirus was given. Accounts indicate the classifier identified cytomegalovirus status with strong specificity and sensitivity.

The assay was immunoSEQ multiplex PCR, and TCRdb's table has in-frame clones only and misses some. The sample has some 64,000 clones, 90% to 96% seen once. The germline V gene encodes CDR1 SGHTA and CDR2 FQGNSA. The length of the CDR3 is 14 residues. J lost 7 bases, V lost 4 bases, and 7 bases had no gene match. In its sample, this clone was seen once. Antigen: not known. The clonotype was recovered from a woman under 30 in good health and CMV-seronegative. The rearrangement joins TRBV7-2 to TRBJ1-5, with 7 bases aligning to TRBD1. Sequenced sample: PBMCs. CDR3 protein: CASSSGTVGQPQHF. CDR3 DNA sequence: TGTGCCAGCAGCTCCGGGACAGTGGGACAGCCCCAGCATTTT.